This T cell receptor (beta chain) was sequenced for a study of blood T cell repertoires in COVID-19. Study in general: COVID-19 samples from acute and convalescent phases originated in the United States, Italy and Spain.

Data came from immunoSEQ multiplex PCR; TCRdb stores just in-frame clones and leaves some out. The sample yields nearly 35,000 clones, over 90% seen once. The CDR3 consists of 15 residues. V dropped 2 bases and J dropped 1 base, with 9 bases sitting between them. CDR1 and CDR2 from the germline V gene are SGDLS and YYNGEE. The origin of this receptor is a human donor in a cohort sampled during active COVID-19. Material: peripheral blood. This chain joins TRBV9 and TRBJ2-2; D call uncertain. CDR3 in amino acids: CASSVASGNTGELFF. In nucleotides, the CDR3 is TGTGCCAGCAGCGTGGCCTCAGGGAACACCGGGGAGCTGTTTTTT.